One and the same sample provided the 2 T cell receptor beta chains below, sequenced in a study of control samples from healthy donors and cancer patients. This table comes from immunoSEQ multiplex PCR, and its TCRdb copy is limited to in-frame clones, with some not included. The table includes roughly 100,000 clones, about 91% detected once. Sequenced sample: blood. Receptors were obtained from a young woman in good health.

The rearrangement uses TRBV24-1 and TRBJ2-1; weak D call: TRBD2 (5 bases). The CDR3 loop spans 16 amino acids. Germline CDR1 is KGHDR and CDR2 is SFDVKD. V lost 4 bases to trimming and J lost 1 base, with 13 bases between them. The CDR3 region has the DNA TGTGCCACCAGTGAATTTCTAGCAGGATCCTACAATGAGCAGTTCTTC. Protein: CATSEFLAGSYNEQFF.

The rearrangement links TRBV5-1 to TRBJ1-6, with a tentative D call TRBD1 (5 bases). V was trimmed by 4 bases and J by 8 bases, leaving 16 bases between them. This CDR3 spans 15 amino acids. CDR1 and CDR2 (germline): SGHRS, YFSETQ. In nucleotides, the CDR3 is TGCGCCAGCAGCAGAACGGACGGGGCATATTCACCCCTCCACTTT. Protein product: CASSRTDGAYSPLHF.